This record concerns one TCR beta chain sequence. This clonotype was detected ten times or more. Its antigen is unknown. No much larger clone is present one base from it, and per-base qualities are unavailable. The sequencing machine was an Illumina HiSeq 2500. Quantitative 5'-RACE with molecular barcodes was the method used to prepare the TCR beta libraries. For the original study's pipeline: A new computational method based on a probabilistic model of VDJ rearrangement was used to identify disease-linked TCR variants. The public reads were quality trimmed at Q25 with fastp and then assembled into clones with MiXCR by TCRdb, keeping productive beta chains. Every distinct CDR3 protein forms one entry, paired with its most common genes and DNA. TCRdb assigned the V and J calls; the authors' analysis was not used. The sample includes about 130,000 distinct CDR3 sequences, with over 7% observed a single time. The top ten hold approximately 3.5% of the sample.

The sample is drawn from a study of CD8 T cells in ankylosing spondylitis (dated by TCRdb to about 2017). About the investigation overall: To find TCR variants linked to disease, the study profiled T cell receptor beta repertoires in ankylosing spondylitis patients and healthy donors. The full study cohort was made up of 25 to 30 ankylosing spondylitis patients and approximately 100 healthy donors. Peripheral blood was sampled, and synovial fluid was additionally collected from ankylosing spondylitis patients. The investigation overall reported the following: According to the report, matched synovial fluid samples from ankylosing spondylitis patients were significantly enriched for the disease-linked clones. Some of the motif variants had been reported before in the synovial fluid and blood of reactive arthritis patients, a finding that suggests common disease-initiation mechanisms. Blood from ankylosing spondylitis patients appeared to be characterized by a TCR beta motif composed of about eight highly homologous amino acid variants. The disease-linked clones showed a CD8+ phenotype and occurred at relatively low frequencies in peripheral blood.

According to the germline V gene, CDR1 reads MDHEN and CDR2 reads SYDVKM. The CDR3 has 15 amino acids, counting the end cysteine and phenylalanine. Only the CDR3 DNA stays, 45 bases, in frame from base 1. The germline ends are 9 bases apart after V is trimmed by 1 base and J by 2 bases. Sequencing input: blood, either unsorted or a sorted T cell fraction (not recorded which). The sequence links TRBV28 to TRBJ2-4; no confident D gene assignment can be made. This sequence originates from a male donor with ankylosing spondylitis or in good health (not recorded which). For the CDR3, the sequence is CASSLLGATKNIQYF. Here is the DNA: TGTGCCAGCAGTTTATTGGGCGCGACCAAAAACATTCAGTACTTC.